This note documents a single T cell receptor (beta chain) sequence. The data were obtained in a study of shared clonotypes between healthy human individuals. The repertoire was sequenced with immunoSEQ multiplex PCR; TCRdb's copy has only in-frame clones and lacks some. The table includes more than 2,000,000 clones, 90% to 95% detected once. Germline loops: CDR1 MNHEY, CDR2 SVGAGI. The CDR3 has 13 residues. Germline trimming cut 6 bases from V and 3 bases from J; bases unmatched to any gene: 3. This clonotype was obtained from a man younger than 35 in good health. Some clones in this sample may be carry-over from other donors' samples. Sequencing was performed on naive CD4+ T cells from PBMCs. Subset here: CD45RA+ positively selected. V gene TRBV6-5 combines with J gene TRBJ2-5; TRBD2 aligns across 8 bases. The CDR3 nucleotides read TGTGCCAGCAGGATACTAGCGGAAGAGACCCAGTACTTC. Translation gives CASRILAEETQYF.